This entry lists 15 T cell receptor beta chains sequenced from one sample in a study of CD8 T cells in Susac syndrome. RNA, at about 0.5 to 1 ug, was reverse transcribed with random hexamers. In TCRdb, the immunoSEQ multiplex PCR reads were re-called with MiXCR into one record per CDR3 protein. The table has about 150,000 distinct CDR3 sequences, 85% to 95% seen once. Sequenced: CD4+ T cells from PBMCs. The receptor source for this set is a human donor with Susac syndrome.

The chain employs TRBV18 and TRBJ2-6; no reliable D call. Trimming pared 3 bases from V and 4 bases from J, leaving 10 bases between. Germline V gene sequence: CDR1 KGHSH, CDR2 LQKENI. This CDR3 comprises 15 residues. The CDR3 DNA sequence: TGTGCCAGCTCACCCATCTCTCTGGGGGCCAACGTCCTGACTTTC. This sequence encodes CASSPISLGANVLTF.

The rearrangement uses TRBV9 and TRBJ2-2; D is undetermined. CDR1 and CDR2 from the germline V gene are SGDLS and YYNGEE. The CDR3 contains 16 residues. V lost 0 bases and J lost 4, with 13 bases in between. The CDR3 bases are TGTGCCAGCAGCGTAGAGCCTATTAGTTCCACCGGGGAGCTGTTTTTT. It codes for CASSVEPISSTGELFF.

CDR3 amino acids: CASSRRGLINQPQHF. The CDR3 DNA is TGTGCCAGCAGTCGTCGCGGACTGATCAATCAGCCCCAGCATTTT. This chain joins TRBV27 and TRBJ1-5, with unresolved D. CDR1 and CDR2 from the germline V gene are MNHEY and SMNVEV (reference sequence). The CDR3 has 15 amino acids. Trimming took off 5 bases at V and 3 bases at J, with 14 bases between the two ends.

V usage is TRBV29-1 and J usage is TRBJ2-3, with D perhaps matching TRBD1 or TRBD2 (6 bases each). The CDR3 length is 13 residues. The V end was cut by 4 bases, the J end by 5 bases, with 13 bases between. Germline V lookup: CDR1 SQVTM, CDR2 ANQGSEA. The CDR3 sequence: CSVVGGLGDTQYF. Written as DNA, the CDR3 is TGCAGCGTTGTGGGGGGCTTGGGAGATACGCAGTATTTT.

The V and J genes are TRBV7-9 and TRBJ1-2; D may be TRBD1 (5 bases). This CDR3 comprises 14 residues. CDR1 is SEHNR and CDR2 is FQNEAQ in the germline V gene (reference sequence). V was clipped by 5 bases and J by 8 bases, with 18 bases between them. CDR3 nucleotide sequence: TGTGCCAGCAGCCCTCGACAGTCCCGTTGGGGCTACACCTTC. As protein: CASSPRQSRWGYTF.

J is TRBJ2-5 and V is TRBV20-1; 12 bases fit TRBD2. This CDR3 has 13 amino acids. The ends lost 6 bases at V and 3 bases at J; junction bases unmatched: 2. Germline V lookup: CDR1 DFQATT, CDR2 SNEGSKA (reference sequence). In DNA, the CDR3 is TGCAGTGCCAGACTAGCGGGGGAAGAGACCCAGTACTTC. Translating it yields CSARLAGEETQYF.

The chain has TRBV18 and TRBJ2-3; D may correspond to TRBD1 or TRBD2 (5 bases each). CDR3 length equals 16 residues. Trimming shortened V by 6 bases and J by 4 bases, and 20 bases separated the two germline ends. Germline CDR1 is KGHSH and CDR2 is LQKENI. The CDR3 region is CASSPLRQEGPDTQYF. Written as DNA, the CDR3 is TGTGCCAGCTCGCCTCTGCGACAAGAGGGGCCAGATACGCAGTATTTT.

The chain couples TRBV7-9 to TRBJ2-7; TRBD1 might be the D (6 bases). Germline V gene sequence: CDR1 SEHNR, CDR2 FQNEAQ (reference sequence). V was clipped by 5 bases and J by 6 bases, with 14 bases between them. The CDR3 sequence is 13 residues long. CDR3 nucleotide sequence: TGTGCCAGCAGCCCAGGGGTACCCCCCGAGCAGTACTTC. Translation gives CASSPGVPPEQYF.

This rearrangement joins TRBV23-1 to TRBJ2-1; tentatively, D is TRBD2 (5 bases). TRBV23-1 belongs to the ORF category, with a function that is uncertain. V was shortened by 5 bases and J by 7 bases, with 12 bases between the two germline ends. This CDR3 is built from 13 residues. For the CDR3, the DNA is TGCGCCAGCAGTACCCAGGAGCGGAATGAGCAGTTCTTC. Translated: CASSTQERNEQFF.

The V gene is TRBV20-1, the J gene TRBJ2-1; 9 nucleotides agree with TRBD1. From germline, CDR1 is DFQATT and CDR2 SNEGSKA (reference sequence). The CDR3 is 14 amino acids. With 5 bases clipped from V and 3 bases from J, the junction kept 5 bases outside the gene matches. The DNA for the CDR3 is TGCAGTGCTGGCCGGGACAGGGTCTACAATGAGCAGTTCTTC. Translation: CSAGRDRVYNEQFF.

The genes are TRBV20-1 and TRBJ2-1, with TRBD2 identical over 8 bases. From germline, CDR1 is DFQATT and CDR2 SNEGSKA (reference sequence). The CDR3 is 14 amino acids. J lost 3 bases, V lost 3 bases, and 4 bases had no gene match. The CDR3 DNA reads TGCAGTGCTAGGGGCGGGGGGAACTACAATGAGCAGTTCTTC. It codes for CSARGGGNYNEQFF.

This rearrangement joins TRBV2 to TRBJ2-2, with D hard to call. Germline V gene data show CDR1 as SNHLY and CDR2 as FYNNEI. V lost 6 bases to trimming and J lost 5 bases, with 4 bases between them. The CDR3 has 11 amino acids. The CDR3 region has the DNA TGTGCCAGCAGGCTGACCGGGGAGCTGTTTTTT. Translating gives CASRLTGELFF.

J is TRBJ2-3 and V is TRBV5-1, with 12 positions matching TRBD2. The germline V gene encodes CDR1 SGHRS and CDR2 YFSETQ. V trimming: 4 bases; J trimming: 6 bases; junction bases outside the gene matches: 9. The CDR3 loop spans 16 amino acids. Here the CDR3 DNA reads TGCGCCAGCAGCCCAACTAGCGGGGGGCTCGGGGATACGCAGTATTTT. It encodes CASSPTSGGLGDTQYF.

V gene TRBV5-4 combines with J gene TRBJ2-5, with no clear D. Trimming removed 1 base at V and 6 bases at J, with 13 bases between. Germline V CDR1 and CDR2: SGHNT, YYREEE (reference sequence). The CDR3 consists of 14 residues. The CDR3 bases are TGTGCCAGCAGCTTGAGTCTAGATGTAAAGACCCAGTACTTC. It is translated as CASSLSLDVKTQYF.

The CDR3 loop is CASSLGGGIANTGELFF. The CDR3, as DNA: TGTGCCAGCAGCTTGGGAGGGGGAATCGCGAACACCGGGGAGCTGTTTTTT. The chain has TRBV5-4 and TRBJ2-2; D perhaps matches TRBD1 (6 bases). There are 17 residues in the CDR3. Trimming took off 0 bases at V and 0 bases at J, with 12 bases between the two ends. Germline V gene data show CDR1 as SGHNT and CDR2 as YYREEE (reference sequence).